A selection of T cell receptor beta chains follows, all from one sample in a study of T cell responses to AZD1222 COVID-19 vaccine. Measured with immunoSEQ multiplex PCR; TCRdb has only the in-frame clones, and not every one. The sample includes about 91,000 clones, about 90% seen only once; the top ten take roughly 3%. Specimen: peripheral blood, collected 28 days after the second AZD1222 dose. These receptors originate from an adult who received the AZD1222 COVID-19 vaccine. CDR3s include the opening cysteine and the closing phenylalanine or tryptophan.

v_call,cdr3_length,cdr3_aa
TRBV7-6,16,CASSSWTSGGTGELFF
TRBV9,14,CASSNGTLNTEAFF
TRBV5-6,17,CASSQGLQLISGNTIYF
TRBV12-3/TRBV12-4,13,CASSYDSSEPQHF
TRBV5-1,17,CASTSSGSGASNYGYTF
TRBV5-1,15,CASSLEGGRTNEQFF
TRBV3-1/TRBV3-2,13,CASSQAGNSPLHF
TRBV2,14,CASRVTGVNSPLHF
TRBV3-1/TRBV3-2,17,CASSLNPLRRPNEKLFF
TRBV9,17,CASSVGRRAGGQETQYF
TRBV18,14,CASSANRGLGEQYF
TRBV2,14,CASSRGTDYNEQFF
TRBV25-1,13,CASSAPGGAIQYF
TRBV2,12,CASSEGADTQYF
TRBV27,15,CASSLTTGGNSPLHF
TRBV10-3,14,CAIGRLADYNEQFF
TRBV9,15,CASSLGAGVTDTQYF
TRBV7-9,16,CASSALTPLYQETQYF
TRBV4-3,14,CASSQERGRTEAFF
TRBV3-1/TRBV3-2,14,CASSHGGGGVEQYF
TRBV18,14,CASSPGGANTEAFF
TRBV11-3,14,CASSLGLVVDTQYF
TRBV24-1,16,CATSDLRGRDTGELFF
TRBV6-6,10,CAIGLGEQFF
TRBV7-6,16,CASSSGQDFSGNTIYF
TRBV6-5,14,CASRKGQGGYGYTF
TRBV18,16,CASSLTLREVNTEAFF
TRBV27,12,CGAGEANEKLFF
TRBV4-3,17,CASSQRRGTEPSYGYTF
TRBV6-8,18,CASSYPNRAVTNTGELFF
TRBV19,16,CASKAPGPRANQPQHF
TRBV7-2,13,CASSLRVWDEQFF
TRBV5-1,14,CASSLDGTNEKLFF
TRBV19,12,CASCQGTQPQHF
TRBV7-2,16,CASSLDRRSSGNTIYF
TRBV5-1,14,CASSLRVRGNEQFF
TRBV9,16,CASSPRRSAVGNTIYF
TRBV7-8,17,CASSPRGSGGALDTQYF
TRBV29-1,12,CSVRQGNTEAFF
TRBV18,14,CASSPIGGDREAFF
TRBV4-1,16,CASSQERVLLNTEAFF
TRBV6-2/TRBV6-3,14,CASSRDRGTSPLHF
TRBV21-1,15,CASSKAPGARPEAFF
TRBV15,14,CATSRDRGAYGYTF
TRBV29-1,13,CSVGGTRTDEQYF
TRBV28,11,CASRGDNEQFF
TRBV2,17,CASSEGEGPPGNQPQHF
TRBV5-1,14,CASSASSPTDTQYF